One sample yielded the 32 T cell receptor beta chains listed below, sequenced in a study of T cells after yellow fever vaccination. One entry per CDR3 protein results from TCRdb running MiXCR on the 5' RACE reads. This table holds under 700,000 distinct CDR3 sequences, about 17% found once. The material sequenced was PBMCs, taken around 5 days after the first yellow fever vaccination. Receptor source: a man aged 18 to 29 who received the YFV17D yellow fever vaccine.

This clonotype has only a few counts. The chain links TRBV14 to TRBJ2-7, with 11 bases fitting TRBD1. Germline V gene sequence: CDR1 SGHDN, CDR2 FVKESK. The junction had 2 bases not matched to a gene; V was cut back by 3 bases and J by 1 base. The CDR3 covers 15 residues. CDR3 amino acids: CASSQDRGRSYEQYF. The CDR3 bases are TGTGCCAGCAGCCAGGACAGGGGGCGATCCTACGAGCAGTACTTC.

This clonotype was counted between two and nine times. A read error may produce the germline difference seen at one junction end. J is TRBJ2-5 and V is TRBV12-3 or TRBV12-4, with a weak D call TRBD2 (5 bases). This CDR3 region has 12 residues. The DNA for the CDR3 is TGTCCCAGCAGTTTTAGAGGGGAGACCCAGTACTTC. The encoded protein is CPSSFRGETQYF.

This clonotype was observed at least ten times. The junction shows a germline mismatch at one end, possibly a read error. V gene TRBV5-1 combines with J gene TRBJ1-1, with a weak D call TRBD1 (6 bases). This CDR3 has 11 amino acids. Germline V CDR1 and CDR2: SGHRS, YFSETQ. CDR3 bases: TGTGCCAGCAGGGGGAACACTGAAGCTTTCTTT. Its translation: CASRGNTEAFF.

The chain has TRBV20-1 and TRBJ2-7, with D maybe TRBD1 (5 bases). The CDR3 extends over 13 amino acids. V gave up 6 bases and J gave up 4 bases, with 16 bases separating them. In germline, CDR1 is DFQATT, CDR2 SNEGSKA (reference sequence). For the CDR3, the DNA is TGCAGTGCCAATTCAGGGTTTTTGTACGAGCAGTACTTC. Protein sequence: CSANSGFLYEQYF.

This clonotype was picked up many times. V is TRBV7-2 and J is TRBJ1-6; D remains unclear. Germline V lookup: CDR1 SGHTA, CDR2 FQGNSA. V was trimmed by 5 bases and J by 10 bases, leaving 15 bases between them. The CDR3 length is 14 residues. CDR3 coding DNA: TGTGCCAGCAGCACTATAATAATAAGGTCACCCCTCCACTTT. It is translated as CASSTIIIRSPLHF.

The rearrangement uses TRBV6-5 and TRBJ2-1; D is perhaps TRBD2 (6 bases). CDR1 MNHEY and CDR2 SVGAGI come from the germline V gene. The CDR3 is made up of 17 amino acids. V was trimmed by 0 bases and J by 4 bases, leaving 16 bases between them. The CDR3, as DNA: TGTGCCAGCAGTTACTCGAGACGACGGGGGAGTTACAATGAGCAGTTCTTC. This encodes CASSYSRRRGSYNEQFF.

A few counts support this clonotype. V and J are TRBV20-1 and TRBJ2-5; D not certain. Germline loops: CDR1 DFQATT, CDR2 SNEGSKA (reference sequence). This CDR3 region has 12 residues. Deletions cut 3 bases from V and 4 bases from J, with 9 bases between. CDR3 DNA: TGCAGTGCTAGTGAACGGGCAGAGACCCAGTACTTC. This sequence encodes CSASERAETQYF.

This chain joins TRBV20-1 and TRBJ1-2; D unclear. The V gene's germline CDR1 is DFQATT and CDR2 SNEGSKA (reference sequence). Trimming shortened V by 6 bases and J by 8 bases, and 19 bases separated the two germline ends. This CDR3 comprises 13 residues. The CDR3 nucleotides are TGCAGTGCGGCTGCCTTCCGCAAGGTCGGCTACACCTTC. Translation gives CSAAAFRKVGYTF.

This clonotype was counted only a few times. J is TRBJ2-5 and V is TRBV20-1, with a possible D match to TRBD1 (6 bases). Germline V gene lookup returns CDR1 DFQATT and CDR2 SNEGSKA (reference sequence). V was shortened by 5 bases and J by 1 base, with 20 bases between the two germline ends. CDR3 length equals 16 residues. The CDR3 nucleotides read TGCAGTGCTCCGCCTTTCGGGACACATAGCCAAGAGACCCAGTACTTC. Translating gives CSAPPFGTHSQETQYF.

In this sample, this clonotype turned up once. This chain connects TRBV12-3 or TRBV12-4 to TRBJ2-1; 11 positions agree with TRBD2. The CDR3 is 14 amino acids. The ends lost 4 bases at V and 5 bases at J; junction bases unmatched: 1. The CDR3 loop is CASSYSGGDNEQFF. The CDR3 DNA follows: TGTGCCAGCAGTTATAGCGGGGGGGACAATGAGCAGTTCTTC.

This chain links TRBV6-5 with TRBJ1-1; a weak D match, TRBD1 (5 bases). In germline, CDR1 is MNHEY, CDR2 SVGAGI. The length of the CDR3 is 10 residues. Trimming took off 8 bases at V and 12 bases at J, with 13 bases between the two ends. The CDR3 protein is CASGQTQPFF. The DNA of the CDR3 is TGTGCCAGCGGACAAACTCAACCTTTCTTT.

The V and J genes are TRBV19 and TRBJ2-7, with TRBD2 identical over 10 bases. V lost 4 bases and J lost 3; bases outside the gene matches: 3. Germline CDR1 reads LNHDA; CDR2 reads SQIVND (reference sequence). The CDR3 runs 14 residues. Here the CDR3 reads CASSTGLAFYEQYF. The CDR3 bases are TGTGCCAGTAGTACGGGACTAGCGTTCTACGAGCAGTACTTC.

The V and J genes are TRBV5-1 and TRBJ2-4, with 8 bases fitting TRBD1. CDR1 and CDR2 from the germline V gene are SGHRS and YFSETQ. V lost 2 bases and J lost 8; bases outside the gene matches: 9. This CDR3 is 15 amino acids long. This CDR3 is CASSLGTGGNDIQYF. The CDR3, as DNA: TGCGCCAGCAGCTTAGGGACAGGTGGTAATGACATTCAGTACTTC.

Concerning this clonotype: Relative to the germline gene, one junction end is altered; a read error may explain this. The chain couples TRBV7-9 to TRBJ1-5; TRBD1 matches at 8 bases. Per the germline V gene, CDR1 is SEHNR and CDR2 is FQNEAQ (reference sequence). CDR3 length equals 14 residues. CDR3 amino acids: CDSSPQGAGQPQHF. The CDR3, as DNA: TGTGACAGCAGCCCTCAGGGGGCCGGCCAGCCCCAGCATTTT.

The chain carries TRBV19 and TRBJ2-7, with 10 bases fitting TRBD1. The CDR3 contains 16 residues. V lost 7 bases, J lost 5 bases, and 14 bases stayed unmatched. Germline CDR1 and CDR2: LNHDA and SQIVND (reference sequence). In DNA, the CDR3 is TGTGCCAGTACGTCGAGACAGGGGGCGCTCATCCACGAGCAGTACTTC. This translates into CASTSRQGALIHEQYF.

V is TRBV7-9 and J is TRBJ2-1, with D tentatively TRBD2 (6 bases). Germline lookup yields CDR1 SEHNR and CDR2 FQNEAQ (reference sequence). The V and J ends lost 10 bases and 6 bases respectively, with 16 bases between them. The CDR3 has 13 residues. The CDR3 bases are TGTGCCACCTCGAGACTAGGCATCAATGAGCAGTTCTTC. Residues: CATSRLGINEQFF.

The V gene is TRBV9, the J gene TRBJ1-6; 7 bases map to TRBD1. V trimming: 0 bases; J trimming: 4 bases; junction bases outside the gene matches: 4. Germline V gene data show CDR1 as SGDLS and CDR2 as YYNGEE. The CDR3 extends over 16 amino acids. The CDR3 nucleotides read TGTGCCAGCAGCGTAGAAGCAGGGGGTTATAATTCACCCCTCCACTTT. Translation: CASSVEAGGYNSPLHF.

V usage is TRBV29-1 and J usage is TRBJ2-7; the match to TRBD1 covers 10 bases. Looked up from germline, CDR1 is SQVTM and CDR2 is ANQGSEA. The CDR3 has 13 residues. Trimming took 4 bases from V and 5 from J; bases not matched to a gene: 5. The DNA of the CDR3 is TGCAGCGTTGCTGGGACAGGGGTCGACGAGCAGTACGTC. As protein: CSVAGTGVDEQYV.

J is TRBJ1-1 and V is TRBV12-3 or TRBV12-4; D may be TRBD1 (5 bases). V lost 1 base and J lost 7, with 7 bases in between. The CDR3 has 12 amino acids. The CDR3: CASSLGGFEAFF. The CDR3 coding sequence is TGTGCCAGCAGTTTAGGGGGGTTTGAAGCTTTCTTT.

This clonotype was counted between two and nine times. The chain couples TRBV12-3 or TRBV12-4 to TRBJ1-6; the D gene is possibly TRBD1 (6 bases). Trimming took 5 bases from V and 10 from J, leaving 15 bases between them. The CDR3 length is 14 residues. The chain's CDR3 is CASSPRDIPSPLHF. The CDR3, as DNA: TGTGCCAGCAGTCCGCGGGACATCCCCTCACCCCTCCACTTT.

This rearrangement joins TRBV7-9 to TRBJ1-4; D uncertain. Looked up from germline, CDR1 is SEHNR and CDR2 is FQNEAQ (reference sequence). The length of the CDR3 is 14 residues. Trimming cost V 5 bases and J 2 bases, with 9 bases left between them. CDR3 bases: TGTGCCAGCAGCCGTGAGAATACTAATGAAAAACTGTTTTTT. Its translation: CASSRENTNEKLFF.

V and J are TRBV15 and TRBJ2-7, with TRBD1 identical over 7 bases. Germline V gives CDR1 LNHNV, CDR2 YYDKDF (reference sequence). V shed 4 bases, J shed 5 bases, and the junction held 11 bases outside the gene matches. The CDR3 has 15 residues. In nucleotides, the CDR3 is TGTGCCACCAGCAAGCAGGACAGGTTCAACGACGAGCAGTACTTC. This translates into CATSKQDRFNDEQYF.

This clonotype was seen repeatedly, ten times or more. The chain combines TRBV27 with TRBJ1-5; 7 nucleotides match TRBD1. V dropped 8 bases and J dropped 7; count of bases not matched to a gene: 14. CDR3 length: 15 amino acids. The germline V gene encodes CDR1 MNHEY and CDR2 SMNVEV (reference sequence). CDR3 region: CASGPYPTGSQPQHF. CDR3 bases: TGTGCCAGCGGGCCATACCCGACAGGGAGCCAGCCCCAGCATTTT.

The rearrangement uses TRBV4-3 and TRBJ2-7, with TRBD2 identical over 10 bases. The CDR3 runs to 15 residues. Per germline, CDR1 LGHNA and CDR2 YSLEER. The trim removed 5 bases at V and 1 base at J, leaving 5 bases unmatched. The CDR3 DNA reads as TGCGCCAGCAGCTCACTAGCGGGGACGTCCTACGAGCAGTACTTC. It yields the protein CASSSLAGTSYEQYF.

J is TRBJ2-3 and V is TRBV4-1; D tentatively reads TRBD1 or TRBD2 (5 bases each). The length of the CDR3 is 18 residues. Germline CDR1 reads MGHRA; CDR2 reads YSYEKL. V was clipped by 3 bases and J by 4 bases, with 23 bases between them. The CDR3 is CASSQSPTGPRGPDTQYF. For the CDR3, the DNA is TGCGCCAGCAGCCAGAGCCCCACAGGACCCAGAGGGCCAGATACGCAGTATTTT.

V and J are TRBV3-1 and TRBJ2-3, with TRBD2 matching 10 bases. Germline V gives CDR1 LGHDT, CDR2 YNNKEL (reference sequence). The J segment lost 2 bases and the V segment lost 1 base, leaving 6 bases of the junction unmatched. CDR3 length: 17 residues. CDR3 sequence reads: CASSQVGSGGTTDTQYF. Written as DNA, the CDR3 is TGTGCCAGCAGCCAAGTTGGTAGCGGGGGGACCACAGATACGCAGTATTTT.

This clonotype was seen a handful of times. The chain recombines TRBV5-1 with TRBJ2-1; 9 bases are a match to TRBD2. The CDR3 totals 19 residues. The V gene end was trimmed by 4 bases and the J gene end by 4 bases; junction bases not matched to a gene: 18. Germline V gene data show CDR1 as SGHRS and CDR2 as YFSETQ. CDR3 sequence (DNA): TGCGCCAGCAGCAGAACCTCCGATGCGGCGGGGGGGCCTTACAATGAGCAGTTCTTC. This codes for CASSRTSDAAGGPYNEQFF. The whole variable domain, filled in from reference TRBV5-1 and TRBJ2-1, reads KAGVTQTPRYLIKTRGQQVTLSCSPISGHRSVSWYQQTPGQGLQFLFEYFSETQRNKGNFPGRFSGRQFSNSRSEMNVSTLELGDSALYLCASSRTSDAAGGPYNEQFFGPGTRLTVL.

V gene TRBV18 combines with J gene TRBJ2-1; 10 nucleotides match TRBD1. V shed 3 bases and J 7 bases; nucleotides not matched to a gene: 18. CDR1 KGHSH and CDR2 LQKENI come from the germline V gene. The CDR3 extends over 19 amino acids. CDR3: CASSPIMRAGQGSSNEQFF. The CDR3 DNA reads as TGTGCCAGCTCACCGATTATGCGTGCGGGACAGGGGTCGAGTAATGAGCAGTTCTTC.

The table lists this clonotype with a few counts. The chain recombines TRBV28 with TRBJ2-2; TRBD2 is a possible D gene (7 bases). The germline gives CDR1 MDHEN, CDR2 SYDVKM. This CDR3 has 15 residues. The germline V and J ends were trimmed by 1 base and 6 bases, with 12 bases remaining between them. CDR3 in amino acids: CASSLFGGRAGELFF. In nucleotides, the CDR3 is TGTGCCAGCAGTTTATTCGGGGGGCGCGCCGGGGAGCTGTTTTTT.

The chain is built from TRBV2 and TRBJ2-5; weak D call: TRBD1 (6 bases). The CDR3 loop spans 13 amino acids. The V end lost 7 bases, the J end lost 5 bases, and 14 bases lay between the germline ends. Germline lookup yields CDR1 SNHLY and CDR2 FYNNEI. Here the CDR3 DNA reads TGTGCCAGCATGCACAGTCAGGGGGAGACCCAGTACTTC. Amino acid sequence: CASMHSQGETQYF. The whole variable domain, remainder taken from reference TRBV2 and TRBJ2-5, is EPEVTQTPSHQVTQMGQEVILRCVPISNHLYFYWYRQILGQKVEFLVSFYNNEISEKSEIFDDQFSVERPDGSNFTLKIRSTKLEDSAMYFCASMHSQGETQYFGPGTRLLVL.

The CDR3 protein is CASRLKDRFSYEQYF. The CDR3 DNA sequence: TGTGCCAGCAGACTGAAGGACAGATTCTCCTACGAGCAGTACTTC. The rearrangement joins TRBV6-1 to TRBJ2-7; a possible D gene is TRBD1 (6 bases). This CDR3 contains 15 residues. Trimming pared 6 bases from V and 0 bases from J, leaving 15 bases between. The V gene's germline CDR1 is MNHNS and CDR2 SASEGT.

This chain uses TRBV12-3 or TRBV12-4 with TRBJ2-7; 8 bases line up with TRBD2. The CDR3 is 15 amino acids. Trimming at V came to 6 bases and at J to 7 bases, leaving 14 bases not matched to a gene. The DNA for the CDR3 is TGTGCCAGCAGCCCGGGGGGGACTAGGCGTCGGGAGCAGTACGTC. Its translation: CASSPGGTRRREQYV.